This TCR beta chain was captured in a study of OX40 agonist ivuxolimab in advanced cancers. Across the study: The study gave patients intravenous ivuxolimab at 0.01 to 10 mg/kg every 2 weeks.

Using immunoSEQ multiplex PCR, the repertoire was profiled, and TCRdb retains in-frame clones only, with some absent. This repertoire shows 74,000 or so clones, approximately 84% found once; its top ten account for over 2%. This CDR3 contains 14 residues. Deletions cut 6 bases from V and 2 bases from J, with 8 bases between. In germline, CDR1 is WSHSY, CDR2 SAAADI. The chain uses TRBV10-2 and TRBJ2-6; the D is unclear. The sample consisted of CD4+ or CD8+ T cells sorted from blood, taken in a trial of the OX40 agonist ivuxolimab. The sequence was collected from an adult with an advanced solid tumor such as melanoma, head and neck, liver or kidney cancer. The CDR3 reads CASSPVAGANVLTF. CDR3 sequence (DNA): TGCGCCAGCAGCCCGGTAGCTGGGGCCAACGTCCTGACTTTC.